This T cell receptor beta chain came from a study of cytomegalovirus exposure and HLA in healthy donors. The J segment lost 1 base and the V segment lost 5 bases, leaving 2 bases of the junction unmatched. There are 14 residues in the CDR3. CDR1 SGHTA and CDR2 FQGTGA come from the germline V gene. The PCR ran on 60 Vbeta and 13 Jbeta primers. Measured with immunoSEQ multiplex PCR; TCRdb has only the in-frame clones, and not every one. The specimen's table records around 130,000 clones. The TCR comes from a woman between 40 and 50 years old in good health and CMV-seronegative. The sequenced material came from PBMCs. V and J are TRBV7-3 and TRBJ2-3; 8 bases are shared with TRBD2. CDR3 protein: CASSPGGGTDTQYF. The CDR3 DNA follows: TGTGCCAGCAGCCCGGGGGGGGGCACAGATACGCAGTATTTT.